Listed below are T cell receptor beta chains from one sample, sequenced in a study of blood T cell repertoires in COVID-19. Clones were read by immunoSEQ multiplex PCR, and TCRdb kept only the in-frame ones, dropping some. The sample has some 300,000 clones, just under 90% seen once; the top ten hold roughly 2.9%. The sample comprised PBMCs or T cells enriched from blood (not recorded which). The origin of the receptors is a woman between 50 and 59 years old who had been exposed to COVID-19. Each CDR3 is given with its conserved first and last residue. Each record gives: V gene, D gene, J gene, clone size, CDR3 protein, CDR3 DNA. The D gene is left open where the match is weak. Clone sizes are given selectively: once, few, many, or a class where the clone is expanded.

TRBV27	-	TRBJ2-7	-	CASSFIGGGRSYEQYF	TGTGCCAGCAGTTTCATCGGCGGGGGCCGCTCCTACGAGCAGTACTTC
TRBV6-5	-	TRBJ2-7	-	CASSSGLAGHEQYF	TGTGCCAGCAGTTCTGGGCTAGCAGGCCACGAGCAGTACTTC
TRBV13	-	TRBJ2-1	-	CASTPRGGYEQFF	TGTGCCAGCACCCCGAGGGGGGGCTATGAGCAGTTCTTC
TRBV2	-	TRBJ2-6	-	CASSESDSGANVLTF	TGTGCCAGCAGTGAATCAGACTCTGGGGCCAACGTCCTGACTTTC
TRBV27	-	TRBJ2-7	-	CASSGYREEQYF	TGTGCCAGCAGTGGATACAGGGAAGAGCAGTACTTC
TRBV28	TRBD2	TRBJ2-3	-	CASCFPLKRGGRGDTDTQYF	TGTGCCAGCTGTTTCCCCCTCAAACGGGGGGGGCGGGGGGACACAGATACGCAGTATTTT
TRBV30	-	TRBJ1-6	-	CAWSVNFQGSSYNSPLHF	TGTGCCTGGAGTGTAAATTTCCAGGGGAGCTCCTATAATTCACCCCTCCACTTT
TRBV19	-	TRBJ1-6	-	CASSIPRSDSPLHF	TGTGCCAGTAGTATTCCCCGGTCGGATTCACCCCTCCACTTT
TRBV7-8	-	TRBJ1-5	-	CASSLDLAAGQPQHF	TGTGCCAGCAGCTTAGATCTGGCGGCGGGTCAGCCCCAGCATTTT
TRBV24-1	-	TRBJ1-2	-	CATSDRANPYGYTF	TGTGCCACCAGTGATCGCGCCAATCCGTATGGCTACACCTTC
TRBV5-6	TRBD1	TRBJ1-1	-	CASSPDRLNTEAFF	TGTGCCAGCAGCCCGGACAGGTTGAACACTGAAGCTTTCTTT
TRBV19	TRBD2	TRBJ2-1	-	CASSISASGGNSYNEQFF	TGTGCCAGTAGTATTTCGGCTAGCGGGGGAAACTCCTACAATGAGCAGTTCTTC
TRBV7-8	-	TRBJ2-7	-	CASSFVRGSYEQYF	TGTGCCAGCAGCTTCGTACGGGGCTCCTACGAGCAGTACTTC
TRBV27	TRBD1	TRBJ2-6	-	CASSPRGNGANVLTF	TGTGCCAGCAGCCCCAGGGGGAATGGGGCCAACGTCCTGACTTTC
TRBV5-4	TRBD1	TRBJ2-7	few	CASSFDRGYDAF	TGTGCCAGCAGCTTCGACAGGGGCTATGACGCCTTC
TRBV21-1	-	TRBJ1-3	-	CARRGSGNTIYF	TGTGCCAGAAGGGGCTCCGGAAACACCATATATTTT
TRBV3-1/TRBV3-2	-	TRBJ2-5	-	CASSQEAQGRKETQYF	TGTGCCAGCAGCCAAGAGGCCCAGGGGCGTAAAGAGACCCAGTACTTC
TRBV28	TRBD2	TRBJ2-5	-	CASSSRLARETQYF	TGTGCCAGCAGTTCCCGACTAGCGAGGGAGACCCAGTACTTC
TRBV6-5	-	TRBJ1-5	-	CASRITSSNQPQHF	TGTGCCAGCAGGATTACAAGTAGCAATCAGCCCCAGCATTTT
TRBV15	-	TRBJ1-3	-	CATSRGSGAGNTIYF	TGTGCCACCAGCAGAGGCTCAGGGGCTGGAAACACCATATATTTT
TRBV19	TRBD1	TRBJ1-6	-	CASSWTGGRSPLHF	TGTGCCAGTAGCTGGACAGGGGGACGTTCACCCCTCCACTTT